This T cell receptor beta chain comes out of a study of cytomegalovirus exposure and HLA in healthy donors. V shed 3 bases and J 7 bases; nucleotides not matched to a gene: 8. The CDR3 runs to 13 residues. Germline lookup yields CDR1 SQVTM and CDR2 ANQGSEA. Study outcomes and limitations: Confirmation was obtained in vitro that a few CMV-associated chains are specific for CMV antigens.

This clone is labeled medium-sized. The target antigen is unknown. The primer mix had 60 Vbeta and 13 Jbeta primers. The protocol was immunoSEQ multiplex PCR, while the TCRdb copy is restricted to in-frame clones and leaves out a portion. The data contain roughly 68,000 clones, 75% of them seen just once; the ten biggest clones take up 7.4%. Material: PBMCs. The rearrangement links TRBV29-1 to TRBJ1-2, with 7 bases that match TRBD1. The sequence derives from a woman younger than 45 in good health and CMV-seropositive. CDR3 protein: CSVERQGVGGYTF. The CDR3 nucleotides are TGCAGCGTTGAGAGACAGGGTGTAGGTGGCTACACCTTC.